These T cell receptor beta chains were read from a single sample in a study of cytomegalovirus exposure and HLA in healthy donors. Repertoires were generated with immunoSEQ multiplex PCR, while TCRdb's copy carries only in-frame clones and drops some. This table has more than 150,000 clones, 60% to 85% appearing once. The sample consisted of PBMCs. The receptors shown here come from a girl between 10 and 17 years old in good health and CMV-seropositive. CDR3s include the opening cysteine and the closing phenylalanine or tryptophan. Each record gives: D gene, J gene, V gene, clone size, CDR3 protein, CDR3 DNA. The D gene is left open where the match is weak. Clone size, where shown, is once, few, many, or a class for clones that have expanded.

. TRBJ2-7 TRBV27 few CASSQRPDSSYEQYF TGTGCCAGCAGCCAACGACCGGACAGCTCCTACGAGCAGTACTTC
TRBD2 TRBJ2-3 TRBV9 . CASSVRAGGPGGTDTQYF TGTGCCAGCAGCGTAAGAGCGGGGGGGCCGGGGGGCACAGATACGCAGTATTTT
. TRBJ2-1 TRBV6-5 . CASSYSGGGEQFF TGTGCCAGCAGTTACTCGGGCGGAGGTGAGCAGTTCTTC
TRBD1 TRBJ1-2 TRBV29-1 . CSVDTDRAQTVYGYTF TGCAGCGTTGATACGGACAGGGCGCAGACGGTCTATGGCTACACCTTC
TRBD2 TRBJ2-1 TRBV7-9 . CASSLLAGIYNEQFF TGTGCCAGCAGCCTATTAGCGGGTATTTACAATGAGCAGTTCTTC
TRBD2 TRBJ2-1 TRBV4-1 . CASSLSGGAVEQFF TGCGCCAGCAGCCTTAGCGGGGGGGCGGTTGAGCAGTTCTTC
. TRBJ2-7 TRBV6-5 . CASSPRGQYYEQYF TGTGCCAGCAGTCCCCGCGGACAGTACTACGAGCAGTACTTC
TRBD1 TRBJ2-7 TRBV5-1 . CASRLEDREYYEQYF TGCGCCAGCAGATTGGAGGACAGGGAATACTACGAGCAGTACTTC
. TRBJ1-2 TRBV2 once CASVEGRGYTF TGTGCCAGCGTAGAGGGTAGAGGCTACACCTTC
. TRBJ2-7 TRBV6-5 . CASSHGGSDEQYF TGTGCCAGCAGCCACGGAGGGTCCGACGAGCAGTACTTC
. TRBJ1-1 TRBV20-1 . CSARKGAEAFF TGCAGTGCTAGGAAGGGGGCTGAAGCTTTCTTT
. TRBJ2-3 TRBV2 few CASSEGISRFTDTQYF TGTGCCAGCAGTGAAGGGATTAGCCGATTCACAGATACGCAGTATTTT
. TRBJ2-7 TRBV19 . CASSQTGGLPYEQYF TGTGCCAGTAGTCAGACGGGGGGCCTACCCTACGAGCAGTACTTC
TRBD2 TRBJ2-2 TRBV14 . CASSPPLFSGLAGTNTGELFF TGTGCCAGCAGCCCGCCATTGTTCTCGGGACTAGCGGGGACGAACACCGGGGAGCTGTTTTTT
TRBD2 TRBJ2-1 TRBV6-1 . CASSERGGGPWQFF TGTGCCAGCAGTGAACGTGGCGGGGGGCCCTGGCAGTTCTTC
. TRBJ2-1 TRBV4-1 . CASSQGLLKRHNEQFF TGCGCCAGCAGCCAAGGCCTCCTAAAGCGACACAATGAGCAGTTCTTC
TRBD2 TRBJ2-2 TRBV27 . CASLGGGVTGELFF TGTGCCTCGCTCGGGGGAGGGGTAACCGGGGAGCTGTTTTTT
. TRBJ2-5 TRBV19 . CASSTLRGRGETQYF TGTGCCAGTAGTACTCTCCGGGGGAGAGGGGAGACCCAGTACTTC
. TRBJ1-5 TRBV5-5 . CASRLSGTPVRSNQPQHF TGTGCCAGCAGGCTCTCCGGGACACCTGTACGTAGCAATCAGCCCCAGCATTTT
. TRBJ2-3 TRBV30 . CAWHYTSTDTQYF TGTGCCTGGCACTACACTAGCACAGATACGCAGTATTTT
. TRBJ2-7 TRBV4-3 . CASSHRVTYEQYF TGCGCCAGCAGCCACCGCGTCACCTACGAGCAGTACTTC
TRBD2 TRBJ2-5 TRBV5-1 . CASSLEGSGGVGETQYF TGCGCCAGCAGCTTGGAAGGTAGCGGGGGGGTCGGAGAGACCCAGTACTTC
. TRBJ1-5 TRBV4-1 . CASSPLEGPSNQPQHF TGCGCCAGCAGCCCCCTGGAGGGTCCTAGCAATCAGCCCCAGCATTTT
TRBD1 TRBJ2-7 TRBV6-5 . CASSYIGTGRPYEQYF TGTGCCAGCAGTTACATAGGGACAGGGAGGCCCTACGAGCAGTACTTC
TRBD2 TRBJ2-1 TRBV5-1 . CASSLVGEGLDEQFF TGCGCCAGCAGCTTGGTTGGGGAGGGGTTGGATGAGCAGTTCTTC
. TRBJ1-6 TRBV2 . CASRVEDIAPLHF TGTGCCAGCAGGGTCGAGGACATAGCTCCCCTCCACTTT
. TRBJ2-7 TRBV5-6 . CASSRGDYEQYF TGTGCCAGCAGCCGGGGAGACTACGAGCAGTACTTC
. TRBJ2-3 TRBV1 . CTSSPETSGALDTQYF TGCACCAGCAGTCCTGAGACTAGCGGGGCTCTGGATACGCAGTATTTT
TRBD2 TRBJ2-2 TRBV5-1 . CASSPGLAENTGELFF TGCGCCAGCAGCCCGGGACTAGCGGAAAACACCGGGGAGCTGTTTTTT
TRBD1 TRBJ2-7 TRBV19 . CASRPGQNNYEQYF TGTGCCAGTAGACCGGGACAGAACAACTACGAGCAGTACTTC
. TRBJ2-1 TRBV9 . CASSAPQGGGVAEQFF TGTGCCAGCAGCGCCCCTCAGGGGGGTGGTGTCGCTGAGCAGTTCTTC
TRBD2 TRBJ2-5 TRBV5-5 . CASSLGEGGETQYF TGTGCCAGCAGCTTAGGGGAGGGAGGGGAGACCCAGTACTTC
. TRBJ1-2 TRBV4-3 . CASSQDFSRGDYTF TGCGCCAGCAGCCAAGATTTCTCCAGGGGCGACTACACCTTC
. TRBJ1-1 TRBV7-6 . CASSPTGWKNTEAFF TGTGCCAGCAGTCCTACAGGGTGGAAGAACACTGAAGCTTTCTTT
. TRBJ2-5 TRBV4-3 . CASSQRETQYF TGCGCCAGCAGCCAACGAGAGACCCAGTACTTC
TRBD1 TRBJ1-2 TRBV19 . CASRPGQRGYTF TGTGCCAGTAGGCCGGGACAGAGAGGCTACACCTTC
TRBD1 TRBJ2-7 TRBV5-4 . CASSPRQGLYEQYF TGTGCCAGCAGCCCCCGACAGGGGCTCTACGAGCAGTACTTC
. TRBJ2-1 TRBV29-1 . CSVDRLSYNEQFF TGCAGCGTCGACAGGCTTTCCTACAATGAGCAGTTCTTC
TRBD1 TRBJ2-5 TRBV5-4 few CASSLTGNHQETQYF TGTGCCAGCAGCCTGACAGGGAACCACCAAGAGACCCAGTACTTC
TRBD1 TRBJ1-2 TRBV29-1 . CSVSNDRALRGYTF TGCAGCGTCTCCAATGACAGGGCACTGCGTGGCTACACCTTC
. TRBJ2-3 TRBV9 . CASSPKRRTDTQYF TGTGCCAGCAGCCCAAAGAGGCGCACAGATACGCAGTATTTT
TRBD2 TRBJ2-5 TRBV10-3 . CAISVGGGARETQYF TGTGCCATCAGTGTAGGCGGGGGGGCGAGAGAGACCCAGTACTTC
TRBD2 TRBJ2-1 TRBV5-4 . CASSSTWEGEQFF TGTGCCAGCAGCTCTACGTGGGAGGGTGAGCAGTTCTTC
TRBD1 TRBJ1-2 TRBV6-1 . CASKPGQSNYGYTF TGTGCCAGCAAGCCGGGACAGTCTAACTATGGCTACACCTTC
TRBD2 TRBJ2-1 TRBV5-3 . CARSAPWRGGYNEQFF TGTGCCAGAAGCGCACCTTGGCGGGGGGGTTACAATGAGCAGTTCTTC
. TRBJ2-1 TRBV30 . CASTRYGGNEQFF TGTGCCTCGACGAGATATGGGGGGAATGAGCAGTTCTTC
TRBD1 TRBJ2-2 TRBV27 . CASSWGTGGAGELFF TGTGCCAGCAGTTGGGGGACAGGAGGTGCCGGGGAGCTGTTTTTT
TRBD2 TRBJ2-5 TRBV2 . CASSEGAVAGASGETQYF TGTGCCAGCAGTGAAGGGGCGGTAGCGGGGGCTTCAGGGGAGACCCAGTACTTC
. TRBJ1-2 TRBV30 . CAWSVLLGQGGYTF TGTGCCTGGAGTGTACTCCTAGGCCAGGGAGGCTACACCTTC
TRBD1 TRBJ2-1 TRBV4-3 . CASSQQTGDMQFF TGCGCCAGCAGCCAACAGACAGGGGACATGCAGTTCTTC